This T cell receptor (beta chain) was identified in a study of T-cell memory formation after mild COVID-19 (dated by TCRdb to about 2021). In the study overall: TCR sequence clusters from the two donors were largely donor specific. The cohort was made up of two young adult volunteers, one female and one male, who were previously healthy. T-cell clones expanding and contracting after mild COVID-19 in a couple of donors were tracked by longitudinal TCRalpha and TCRbeta repertoire sequencing. Results the study describes overall, beyond this receptor: Some responding clones were detected in pre-infection memory, which suggested that pre-existing cross-reactive memory T cells had joined the SARS-CoV-2 response. Contracting CD4+ clones were located mainly in the CM and EM memory subsets, whereas CD8+ clones were found to be enriched in EMRA. From day 15 to 85, contracting clones showed balanced CD4/CD8 phenotypes, whereas a second wave of clones that expanded from day 15 to 37 leaned towards CD4+. SARS-CoV-2 specificity was not confirmed for the second-wave clones peaking on day 37. The study covered only a couple of mild cases, and larger cohorts including severe cases with pre-infection samples were considered necessary.

From the cysteine through the phenylalanine, the CDR3 covers 15 amino acids. Only CDR3 DNA remains: 45 bases, in frame from the first base. CDR1 and CDR2 were assigned from the germline V gene (reference sequence) as SEHNR and FQNEAQ. Clipping removes 2 bases from V and 6 bases from J, with 4 as the unmatched junction base count. This clonotype was observed a handful of times. Its antigen remains unidentified. There are no base qualities to consult, and no much larger clone falls within one base. The data were produced on an Illumina NovaSeq 6000. cDNA libraries for TCRalpha and TCRbeta were prepared by 5'RACE using constant-segment primers, with sample barcodes and unique molecular identifiers added. RNA was extracted from every sample with Trizol reagent. The libraries were amplified in two PCR steps, and the second step added a second sample barcode and Illumina TruSeq adapters. Sequencing of the libraries was done on an Illumina NovaSeq, producing 2 x 150 bp paired-end reads. The original pipeline was this. With migec v1.2.7, reads were demultiplexed and then collapsed into UMI-guided consensus sequences. Using mixcr v2.1.11, UMI consensuses were aligned to TRA and TRB V and J templates and then assembled into clonotypes. Expanded or contracted clonotypes were those called significant by both edgeR and NoisET, with noise models trained on biological replicates. For edgeR calls, the thresholds were a false discovery rate-adjusted p below 0.01 and a log2 fold-change of 1. PCA with hierarchical clustering of max-normalized trajectories of the 1000 most abundant clonotypes was used as exploratory dynamics analysis. Each responding clone was given a CD4 or CD8 phenotype based on the CD4+ and CD8+ repertoires, which had been sequenced separately. TCRdb handled the public reads itself, with Q25 trimming in fastp and clone calling in MiXCR, and kept productive beta chains. Records with the same CDR3 protein are collapsed into one entry carrying the most frequent genes and DNA. The V and J calls, along with clone size, are taken from TCRdb and not from the paper's own processing. This sample is represented by approximately 260,000 distinct CDR3 sequences; over 15% of them were singletons. The top ten constitute under 25% of the sample.

Ficoll-Paque density gradient centrifugation was the method used to isolate PBMCs. This sequence was found in a man between 18 and 35 years old who had mild COVID-19 (a few samples of this study predate the infection). The sample titles of this study are shuffled in the database, so cell type and time point are left out; the donor was told from shared clones. The sample was PBMCs or a T cell subset sorted from them (not recorded which). This chain is built from TRBV7-9 and TRBJ2-1, and 10 junction bases match TRBD1. For the CDR3, the sequence is CASSLPGQGSNEQFF. The DNA reads TGTGCCAGCAGCTTACCGGGACAGGGGTCCAATGAGCAGTTCTTC.